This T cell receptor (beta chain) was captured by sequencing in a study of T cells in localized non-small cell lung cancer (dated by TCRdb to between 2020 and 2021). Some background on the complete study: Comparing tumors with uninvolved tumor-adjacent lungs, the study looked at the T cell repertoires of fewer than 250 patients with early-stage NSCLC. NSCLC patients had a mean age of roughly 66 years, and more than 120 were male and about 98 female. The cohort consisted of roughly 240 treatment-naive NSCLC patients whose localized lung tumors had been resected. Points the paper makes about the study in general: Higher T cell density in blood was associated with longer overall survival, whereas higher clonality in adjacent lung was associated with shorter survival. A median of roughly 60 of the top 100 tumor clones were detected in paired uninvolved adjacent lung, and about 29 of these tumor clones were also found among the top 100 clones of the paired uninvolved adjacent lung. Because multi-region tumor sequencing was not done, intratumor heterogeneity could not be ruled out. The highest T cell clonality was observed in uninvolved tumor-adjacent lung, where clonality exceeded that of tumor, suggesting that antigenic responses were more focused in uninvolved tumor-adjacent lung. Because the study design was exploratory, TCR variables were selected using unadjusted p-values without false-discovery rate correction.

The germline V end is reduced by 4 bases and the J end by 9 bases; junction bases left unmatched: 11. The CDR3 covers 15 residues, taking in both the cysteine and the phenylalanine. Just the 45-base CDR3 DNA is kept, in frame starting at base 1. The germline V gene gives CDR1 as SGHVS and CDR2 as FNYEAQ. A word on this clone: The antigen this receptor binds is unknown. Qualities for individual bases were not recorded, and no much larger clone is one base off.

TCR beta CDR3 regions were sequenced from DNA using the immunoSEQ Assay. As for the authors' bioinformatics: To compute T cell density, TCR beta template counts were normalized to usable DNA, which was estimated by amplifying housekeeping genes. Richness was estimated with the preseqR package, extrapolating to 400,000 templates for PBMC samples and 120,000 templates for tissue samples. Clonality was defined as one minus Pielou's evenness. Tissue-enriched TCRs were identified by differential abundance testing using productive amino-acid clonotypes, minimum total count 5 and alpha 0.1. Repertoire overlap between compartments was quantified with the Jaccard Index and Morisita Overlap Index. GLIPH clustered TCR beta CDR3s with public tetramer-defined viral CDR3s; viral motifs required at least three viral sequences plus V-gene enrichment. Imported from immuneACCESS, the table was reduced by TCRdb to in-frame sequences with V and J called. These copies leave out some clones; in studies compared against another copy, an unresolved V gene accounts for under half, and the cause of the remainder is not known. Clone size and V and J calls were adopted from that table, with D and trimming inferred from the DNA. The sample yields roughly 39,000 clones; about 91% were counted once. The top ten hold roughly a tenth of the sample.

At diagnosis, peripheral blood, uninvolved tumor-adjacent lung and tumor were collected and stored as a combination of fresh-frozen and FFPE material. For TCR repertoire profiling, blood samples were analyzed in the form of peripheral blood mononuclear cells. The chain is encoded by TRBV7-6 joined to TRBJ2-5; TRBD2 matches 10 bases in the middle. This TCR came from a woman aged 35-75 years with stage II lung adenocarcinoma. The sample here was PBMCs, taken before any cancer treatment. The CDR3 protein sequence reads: CASSSDGLAGAAQYF. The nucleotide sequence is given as TGTGCCAGCAGCTCCGATGGGCTAGCGGGGGCGGCCCAGTACTTC.